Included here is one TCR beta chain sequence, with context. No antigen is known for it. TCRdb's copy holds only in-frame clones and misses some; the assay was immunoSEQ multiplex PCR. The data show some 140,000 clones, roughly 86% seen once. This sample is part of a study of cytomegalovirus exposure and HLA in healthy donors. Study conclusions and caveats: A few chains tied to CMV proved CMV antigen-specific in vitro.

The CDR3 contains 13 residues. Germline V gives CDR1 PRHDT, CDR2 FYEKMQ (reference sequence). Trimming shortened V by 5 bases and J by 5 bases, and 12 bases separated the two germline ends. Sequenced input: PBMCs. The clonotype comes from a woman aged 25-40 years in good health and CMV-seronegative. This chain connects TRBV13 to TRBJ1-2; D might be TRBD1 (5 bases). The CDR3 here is CASSRIRGYGYTF. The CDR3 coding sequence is TGTGCCAGCAGCAGGATCCGGGGGTATGGCTACACCTTC.